These T cell receptor beta chains were read from a single sample in a study of STAT5B mutations in CD4+ large granular lymphocyte leukemia. The repertoire was sequenced with immunoSEQ multiplex PCR; TCRdb's copy has only in-frame clones and lacks some. The sample lists about 32,000 clones; about 71% were seen once. Material for sequencing was CD4+ T cells from blood buffy coats. The source is a human donor in good health. The CDR3 runs from the conserved cysteine through the conserved F or W. The order of the fields is J gene, CDR3 length, D gene, clone size, V gene, CDR3 DNA, CDR3 protein. A D gene is named only where the DNA matches it firmly. The size entry is marked missing in some rows and otherwise reads once, few, many or a size class.

>TRBJ1-2|16|TRBD1|NA|TRBV6-5
TGTGCCAGTAGTTACTTCCGGACAGGGGGCGGCTATGGCTACACCTTC
CASSYFRTGGGYGYTF
>TRBJ1-4|14|TRBD1|NA|TRBV19
TGTGCCAGCCTAGCCCCGGACAGGAATGAAAAACTGTTTTTT
CASLAPDRNEKLFF
>TRBJ2-2|15|NA|few|TRBV2
TGTGCCAGCCTCTTCGGACGGGCGGACACCGGGGAGCTGTTTTTT
CASLFGRADTGELFF
>TRBJ2-3|12|NA|few|TRBV19
TGTGCCAGTAGTATAGGGCCAGGTACGCAGTATTTT
CASSIGPGTQYF
>TRBJ1-1|10|NA|NA|TRBV20-1
TGCAGTGCCCCTAAGGGTGAAGCTTTCTTT
CSAPKGEAFF
>TRBJ1-1|14|NA|few|TRBV11-2
TGTGCCAGCAGCTTAACAGATATGAACACTGAAGCTTTCTTT
CASSLTDMNTEAFF
>TRBJ1-2|17|NA|NA|TRBV7-8
TGTGCCAGCAGCTTAGGAGGGTCAGGGTTTTCTTACGATGGCTACACCTTC
CASSLGGSGFSYDGYTF
>TRBJ1-1|16|NA|NA|TRBV5-6
TGTGCCAGCAGCCTCGCAGACCTTCGTTCAAGGACTGAAGCTTTCTTT
CASSLADLRSRTEAFF
>TRBJ2-5|12|TRBD1|NA|TRBV6-6
TGTGCCAGCAGAGACAGGGGAGAGACCCAGTACTTC
CASRDRGETQYF
>TRBJ1-5|15|NA|NA|TRBV9
TGTGCCAGCAGCGTGTCGGCGATTAGCAATCAGCCCCAGCATTTT
CASSVSAISNQPQHF
>TRBJ2-7|14|NA|NA|TRBV27
TGTGCCAGCAGTTTGAAGGACACGTCCTACGAGCAGTACTTC
CASSLKDTSYEQYF
>TRBJ1-5|16|NA|NA|TRBV21-1
TGTGCCAGCAGCAAAACTAGGGGTTATAGCAATCAGCCCCAGCATTTT
CASSKTRGYSNQPQHF
>TRBJ1-5|13|NA|few|TRBV7-6
TGTGCCAGCAGCTTAGCGGTCTATGGGCCCCAGCATTTT
CASSLAVYGPQHF
>TRBJ1-5|14|NA|few|TRBV6-5
TGTGCCAGCAGTTCGACGGCTCTTGGACAGCCCCAGCATTTT
CASSSTALGQPQHF
>TRBJ2-7|15|NA|NA|TRBV9
TGTGCCAGCAGCCCCTCCGGGATCGTGAGGGACGAGCAGTACTTC
CASSPSGIVRDEQYF
>TRBJ1-2|14|NA|few|TRBV28
TGTGCCAGCAGCCAATGGGACACACACTATGGCTACACCTTC
CASSQWDTHYGYTF
>TRBJ2-5|19|TRBD1|once|TRBV5-8
TGTGCCAGCAGCAAAACAGGGGGCTTGGGACTTGGTTCACAAGAGACCCAGTACTTC
CASSKTGGLGLGSQETQYF
>TRBJ1-2|12|NA|NA|TRBV7-9
TGTGCCAGCAGCTTAGGGGTTTATGGCTACACCTTC
CASSLGVYGYTF
>TRBJ2-7|12|NA|NA|TRBV2
TGTGCCACCTCCGGGGACTCCTACGAGCAGTACTTC
CATSGDSYEQYF
>TRBJ1-2|13|NA|NA|TRBV7-9
TGTGCCAGCAGCTTAGAAATTGGGCGGGGACCTACCTTC
CASSLEIGRGPTF
>TRBJ2-7|12|TRBD1|few|TRBV6-1
TGTGCCAGCAGGGACAGGGTCTACGAGCAGTACTTC
CASRDRVYEQYF
>TRBJ1-6|16|NA|NA|TRBV5-6
TGTGCCAGCAGCTTCAGCCTGTTCCCTGGGGATTCACCCCTCCACTTT
CASSFSLFPGDSPLHF
>TRBJ2-7|13|NA|once|TRBV30
TGTGCCTGGTACCGGGCCCGTTTAGGAGAGCAGTACTTC
CAWYRARLGEQYF
>TRBJ1-2|15|TRBD1|NA|TRBV6-4
TGTGCCAGCAGTGCCTTGACAGGGTTCCGTGGTGGCTACACCTTC
CASSALTGFRGGYTF
>TRBJ2-1|16|TRBD2|NA|TRBV18
TGTGCCAGCTCACCACCGGCGGGGGGCTCCTACAATGAGCAGTTCTTC
CASSPPAGGSYNEQFF
>TRBJ2-1|14|NA|NA|TRBV6-5
TGTGCCAGCAGTCGACTAGGTGGGGGTAGGGAGCAGTTCTTC
CASSRLGGGREQFF
>TRBJ2-3|13|NA|NA|TRBV28
TGTGCGGGGACCTCGCCTAACACAGATACGCAGTATTTT
CAGTSPNTDTQYF
>TRBJ2-1|18|TRBD2|NA|TRBV27
TGTGCCAGCAGACGTACCGGGACTAGCGGGGGAGCCTACAATGAGCAGTTCTTC
CASRRTGTSGGAYNEQFF
>TRBJ1-3|16|TRBD1|NA|TRBV5-4
TGTGCCAGCAGCTTGGGACAGGGACTCTCTGGAAACACCATATATTTT
CASSLGQGLSGNTIYF
>TRBJ1-5|12|NA|few|TRBV15
TGTGCCACCAGTCTTCAGGATCAGCCCCAGCATTTT
CATSLQDQPQHF
>TRBJ1-1|15|NA|NA|TRBV9
TGTGCCAGCAGCCCCCATCAGGGTGGGAACACTGAAGCTTTCTTT
CASSPHQGGNTEAFF
>TRBJ1-6|14|TRBD1|few|TRBV23-1
TGCGCCAGAAGCGGGACAGCCGATAATTCACCCCTCCACTTT
CARSGTADNSPLHF
>TRBJ2-7|14|NA|NA|TRBV30
TGTGCCTGGAGTGGGACAGCCCTTTCTGGCGAGCAGTACTTC
CAWSGTALSGEQYF
>TRBJ1-2|16|TRBD1|NA|TRBV19
TGTGCCAGTAGTAAGCTCCCGGGACAGGGGCTCTATGGCTACACCTTC
CASSKLPGQGLYGYTF
>TRBJ1-4|14|NA|NA|TRBV2
TGTGCCAGCAGTGTAAGGGGGAATAATGAAAAACTGTTTTTT
CASSVRGNNEKLFF
>TRBJ2-5|16|TRBD2|NA|TRBV4-2
TGTGCCAGCAGCCAAGATTCCGGGGGGGCCGGTGAGACCCAGTACTTC
CASSQDSGGAGETQYF
>TRBJ2-1|17|NA|NA|TRBV9
TGTGCCAGCAGCGTAGAAGCCATCCAGAGCTCCTACAATGAGCAGTTCTTC
CASSVEAIQSSYNEQFF
>TRBJ2-5|13|NA|NA|TRBV11-2
TGTGCCAGCAGCTTAGGTCCTAGTGAGACCCAGTACTTC
CASSLGPSETQYF
>TRBJ1-1|14|NA|few|TRBV28
TGTGCCAGCAGTTCCTCCGGGATGTGGACTGAAGCTTTCTTT
CASSSSGMWTEAFF
>TRBJ1-2|15|TRBD1|NA|TRBV28
TGTGCCAGCAGTTTCGCGGGACAGGGGGCGAGCGGCTACACCTTC
CASSFAGQGASGYTF
>TRBJ1-2|16|TRBD1|NA|TRBV6-5
TGTGCCAGCAGTTGGGACAGGGGGGCCCAAAACTATGGCTACACCTTC
CASSWDRGAQNYGYTF
>TRBJ1-1|14|NA|few|TRBV7-3
TGTGCCAGCAGCTTACTGGGGATGAACACTGAAGCTTTCTTT
CASSLLGMNTEAFF
>TRBJ2-3|17|TRBD2|NA|TRBV7-2
TGTGCCAGCAGTCCAGGACTAGCGGGCCGAGCCGGAGATACGCAGTATTTT
CASSPGLAGRAGDTQYF
>TRBJ1-2|13|TRBD1|NA|TRBV2
TGTGCCAGATCACAGGGGGTCGACTATGGCTACACCTTC
CARSQGVDYGYTF
>TRBJ2-1|16|TRBD2|once|TRBV18
TGTGCCAGCTCACCAACAACTAGCGGGGGTGGAAATGAGCAGTTCTTC
CASSPTTSGGGNEQFF
>TRBJ1-5|13|NA|few|TRBV19
TGTGCCAGTAGTCGAAATAGCAATCAGCCCCAGCATTTT
CASSRNSNQPQHF
>TRBJ1-1|14|TRBD1|NA|TRBV28
TGTGCCAGCAGGGGTGACAGGGGAAACACTGAAGCTTTCTTT
CASRGDRGNTEAFF
>TRBJ1-5|13|NA|few|TRBV30
TGTGCCTGGACCGGGGGGGCGAATCAGCCCCAGCATTTT
CAWTGGANQPQHF
>TRBJ1-1|12|NA|NA|TRBV28
TGTGCCAGCGGGGGGCAAGGGACTGAAGCTTTCTTT
CASGGQGTEAFF
>TRBJ2-1|13|NA|NA|TRBV29-1
TGCAGCCACCACGGGGCGAATTACAATGAGCAGTTCTTC
CSHHGANYNEQFF
>TRBJ2-7|14|NA|NA|TRBV11-1
TGTGCCAGCAGCTTAGCGGGGGGATCCTACGAGCAGTACTTC
CASSLAGGSYEQYF
>TRBJ1-2|13|TRBD1|NA|TRBV30
TGTGCCACCCCAAACGAGGGGGCGGGTGGCTACACCTTC
CATPNEGAGGYTF
>TRBJ2-7|17|TRBD2|once|TRBV7-8
TGTGCCAGCAGCGAACGGAATACTAGCGGGGTCTCCTACGAGCAGTACTTC
CASSERNTSGVSYEQYF
>TRBJ1-1|12|NA|NA|TRBV7-2
TGTGCCAGCAGCCGGACACTCACTGAAGCTTTCTTT
CASSRTLTEAFF